Presented here are 20 T cell receptor beta chains from one specimen sequenced in a study of blood T cell repertoires in COVID-19. Only in-frame clones appear in the TCRdb table, and some are missing; sequencing was by immunoSEQ multiplex PCR. The top ten hold about 20% of the sample, which has 15,000 to 20,000 clones, 75% to 85% seen once. Sequenced sample: peripheral blood. Source of these receptors: a man older than 75 with active COVID-19.

In its sample, this clone was seen once. The gene calls are TRBV6-4 and TRBJ1-5; D unresolved. Germline V CDR1 and CDR2: MRHNA, SNTAGT. This CDR3 spans 13 amino acids. Trimming cost V 4 bases and J 5 bases, with 9 bases left between them. CDR3 protein: CASSAPGDQPQHF. CDR3 sequence (DNA): TGTGCCAGCAGTGCGCCCGGAGATCAGCCCCAGCATTTT.

The CDR3: CSASLSGSSYEQYF. CDR3 in DNA: TGCAGTGCTAGTTTATCGGGATCCTCCTACGAGCAGTACTTC. This chain joins TRBV20-1 and TRBJ2-7; TRBD2 is a possible D gene (5 bases). Trimming took off 3 bases at V and 0 bases at J, with 12 bases between the two ends. This CDR3 has 14 residues. Germline V gene sequence: CDR1 DFQATT, CDR2 SNEGSKA (reference sequence).

This clone was detected a few times. The gene calls are TRBV20-1 and TRBJ2-7; TRBD1 matches at 9 bases. CDR1 is DFQATT, CDR2 SNEGSKA, per germline (reference sequence). The CDR3 has 14 residues. The V segment lost 3 bases and the J segment 3 bases; nucleotides outside the gene matches: 6. CDR3 DNA sequence: TGCAGTGCTAGTGGGGACAGGGCCTTCTACGAGCAGTACTTC. Translated, it gives CSASGDRAFYEQYF.

The chain carries TRBV12-2 and TRBJ1-2. TRBV12-2 is an annotated pseudogene. The CDR3 is made up of 14 amino acids. CDR3 loop: CASRHCPGLGGYTF. For the CDR3, the DNA is TGTGCAAGTCGCCATTGTCCGGGACTAGGAGGCTACACCTTC.

The J gene is TRBJ1-5, the V gene TRBV7-2, with 10 bases aligning to TRBD1. In germline, CDR1 is SGHTA, CDR2 FQGNSA. V dropped 5 bases and J dropped 8; count of bases not matched to a gene: 3. The CDR3 contains 13 residues. The CDR3 nucleotides are TGTGCCAGCAGCATGGGACAGGGGAAGCCCCAGCATTTT. Translating it yields CASSMGQGKPQHF.

V and J are TRBV21-1 and TRBJ1-1; TRBD1 is the table's D call, not checked against the DNA. TRBV21-1 is reported as a pseudogene. This CDR3 is built from 16 residues. CDR3 loop: CASSNGTGRKRTEAFF. DNA for the CDR3: TGTGCCAGCAGCAATGGGACAGGGAGAAAACGCACTGAAGCTTTCTTT.

The chain carries TRBV5-6 and TRBJ2-2; TRBD2 matches at 7 bases. J lost 2 bases, V lost 2 bases, and 6 bases had no gene match. CDR3 length: 16 residues. Germline V gene data show CDR1 as SGHDT and CDR2 as YYEEEE. The CDR3 nucleotides read TGTGCCAGCAGCTTTGGCGGGAGAGCTAACACCGGGGAGCTGTTTTTT. Translated, it gives CASSFGGRANTGELFF.

This chain links TRBV25-1 with TRBJ2-7; TRBD2 matches at 8 bases. The J segment lost 3 bases and the V segment lost 3 bases, leaving 10 bases of the junction unmatched. CDR1 and CDR2 (germline): MGHDK, SYGVNS. This CDR3 is 16 amino acids long. CDR3 region: CASSEISGGYRYEQYF. CDR3 DNA: TGTGCCAGCAGTGAGATCTCGGGGGGGTATCGCTACGAGCAGTACTTC.

This rearrangement joins TRBV3-1 (or the pseudogene TRBV3-2) to TRBJ2-7; D not certain. Per the germline V gene, CDR1 is LGHDT and CDR2 is YNNKEL (reference sequence). The V end was cut by 1 base, the J end by 3 bases, with 4 bases between. The CDR3 totals 12 residues. The CDR3 protein is CASSQGDYEQYF. CDR3 coding DNA: TGTGCCAGCAGCCAAGGAGACTACGAGCAGTACTTC.

This clone was detected only a few times. V usage is TRBV28 and J usage is TRBJ2-1; 8 nucleotides match TRBD2. This CDR3 comprises 17 residues. J lost 7 bases, V lost 5 bases, and 16 bases had no gene match. CDR1 and CDR2 from the germline V gene are MDHEN and SYDVKM. The CDR3 loop is CASSSARVGRAGNEQFF. CDR3 in DNA: TGTGCCAGCAGTAGTGCCCGTGTCGGGAGGGCCGGGAATGAGCAGTTCTTC.

This chain joins TRBV9 and TRBJ2-1; 7 bases align to TRBD1. This CDR3 contains 15 residues. Per the germline V gene, CDR1 is SGDLS and CDR2 is YYNGEE. Unmatched junction bases numbered 4, after V lost 0 bases and J lost 4 bases. CDR3 sequence (DNA): TGTGCCAGCAGCGTAGCGGGACAGAGTTACAATGAGCAGTTCTTC. Translation gives CASSVAGQSYNEQFF.

Written as DNA, the CDR3 is TGCGCCAGCAGCAGAGACAGGGGGACTAGCACAGATACGCAGTATTTT. Protein: CASSRDRGTSTDTQYF. The V call is TRBV5-1, the J call TRBJ2-3; 9 nucleotides agree with TRBD1. Germline V gene sequence: CDR1 SGHRS, CDR2 YFSETQ. The V and J ends lost 4 bases and 0 bases, in that order; junction bases with no gene match: 6. The CDR3 extends over 16 amino acids.

J is TRBJ2-1 and V is TRBV24-1; weak D call: TRBD2 (6 bases). V lost 5 bases and J lost 9, with 13 bases in between. CDR3 length: 13 residues. Per the germline V gene, CDR1 is KGHDR and CDR2 is SFDVKD. The CDR3 sequence is CATSVGAGSEQFF. Here the CDR3 DNA reads TGTGCCACCAGTGTGGGTGCGGGGAGTGAGCAGTTCTTC.

The chain carries TRBV5-4 and TRBJ2-5; TRBD2 matches at 7 bases. Germline CDR1 and CDR2: SGHNT and YYREEE (reference sequence). The CDR3 is made up of 15 amino acids. The V segment lost 0 bases and the J segment 5 bases; nucleotides outside the gene matches: 7. The CDR3 DNA is TGTGCCAGCAGCTTGGATTTAGGGGAGGGGGAGACCCAGTACTTC. Its protein is CASSLDLGEGETQYF.

The gene calls are TRBV3-1 (or the pseudogene TRBV3-2) and TRBJ2-7; 9 nucleotides line up with TRBD1. Germline CDR1 reads LGHDT; CDR2 reads YNNKEL (reference sequence). The V segment lost 4 bases and the J segment 9 bases; nucleotides outside the gene matches: 13. CDR3 length equals 15 residues. The CDR3 reads CASSRRDRALGGQYF. As DNA, the CDR3 is TGTGCCAGCAGCCGCCGGGACAGGGCCCTCGGAGGGCAGTACTTC.

Here the CDR3 DNA reads TGTGCCAGCAGTCTACAGTTAGGGGCCCAGTACTTC. Translation: CASSLQLGAQYF. The V and J genes are TRBV28 and TRBJ2-5; D is perhaps TRBD1 (5 bases). With 5 bases removed from V and 9 bases from J, the gap between germline ends came to 13 bases. The CDR3 covers 12 residues. CDR1 and CDR2 (germline): MDHEN, SYDVKM.

The V and J genes are TRBV14 and TRBJ2-3; TRBD2 aligns across 11 bases. The CDR3 has 16 amino acids. The J segment lost 0 bases and the V segment lost 6 bases, leaving 5 bases of the junction unmatched. Looked up from germline, CDR1 is SGHDN and CDR2 is FVKESK. The CDR3 loop is CASSRLAGSSTDTQYF. CDR3 nucleotide sequence: TGTGCCAGCAGTCGACTAGCGGGGAGTAGCACAGATACGCAGTATTTT.

The chain is built from TRBV5-1 and TRBJ2-2; D might be TRBD1 (5 bases). This CDR3 is 13 amino acids long. Germline lookup yields CDR1 SGHRS and CDR2 YFSETQ. V lost 0 bases and J lost 7, with 7 bases in between. The CDR3 nucleotides are TGCGCCAGCAGCTTGGCAGGGAACGGGGAGCTGTTTTTT. Translating gives CASSLAGNGELFF. The complete variable domain, with remaining parts taken from reference TRBV5-1 and TRBJ2-2, reads KAGVTQTPRYLIKTRGQQVTLSCSPISGHRSVSWYQQTPGQGLQFLFEYFSETQRNKGNFPGRFSGRQFSNSRSEMNVSTLELGDSALYLCASSLAGNGELFFGEGSRLTVL.

The chain uses TRBV30 and TRBJ2-7; the D gene is possibly TRBD1 (6 bases). Trimming removed 3 bases from V and 1 base from J, with 13 bases in between. Per the germline V gene, CDR1 is GTSNPN and CDR2 is SVGIG (reference sequence). The CDR3 length is 14 residues. CDR3 in DNA: TGTGCCTGGAGGGGGGCGGGTCGGTCCTACGAGCAGTACTTC. It codes for CAWRGAGRSYEQYF.

J is TRBJ1-2 and V is TRBV20-1; D might be TRBD1 (5 bases). Germline CDR1 DFQATT, CDR2 SNEGSKA (reference sequence). V was pared by 3 bases and J by 8 bases, with 16 bases between. This CDR3 is 13 amino acids long. CDR3 amino acids: CSASITGAQGYTF. CDR3 in DNA: TGCAGTGCTAGTATTACTGGGGCACAAGGCTACACCTTC.